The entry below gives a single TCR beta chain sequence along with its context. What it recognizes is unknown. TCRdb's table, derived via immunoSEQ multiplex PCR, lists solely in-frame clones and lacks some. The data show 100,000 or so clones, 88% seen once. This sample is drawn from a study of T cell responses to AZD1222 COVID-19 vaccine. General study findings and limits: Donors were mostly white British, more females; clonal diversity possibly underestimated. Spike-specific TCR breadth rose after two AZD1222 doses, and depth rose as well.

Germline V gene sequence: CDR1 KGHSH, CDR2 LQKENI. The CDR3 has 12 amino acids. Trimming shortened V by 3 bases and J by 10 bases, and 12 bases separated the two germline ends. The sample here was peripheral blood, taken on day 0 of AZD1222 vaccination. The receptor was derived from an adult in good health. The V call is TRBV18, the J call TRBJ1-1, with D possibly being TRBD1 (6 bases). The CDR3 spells CASSPLTGPAFF. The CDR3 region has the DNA TGTGCCAGCTCACCGCTTACAGGGCCAGCTTTCTTT.